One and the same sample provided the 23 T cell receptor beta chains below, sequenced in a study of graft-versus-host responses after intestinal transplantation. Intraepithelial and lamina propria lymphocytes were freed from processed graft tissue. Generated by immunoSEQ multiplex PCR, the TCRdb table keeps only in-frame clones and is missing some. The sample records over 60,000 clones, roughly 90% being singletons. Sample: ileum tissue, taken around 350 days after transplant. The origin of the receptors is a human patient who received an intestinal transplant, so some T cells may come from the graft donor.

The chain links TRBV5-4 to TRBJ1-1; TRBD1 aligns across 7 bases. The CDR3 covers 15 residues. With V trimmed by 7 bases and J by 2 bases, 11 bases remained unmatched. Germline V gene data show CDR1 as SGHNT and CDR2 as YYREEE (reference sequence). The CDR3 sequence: CASGLFRGRNTEAFF. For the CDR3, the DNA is TGTGCCAGCGGCCTCTTTAGGGGGCGAAACACTGAAGCTTTCTTT.

The CDR3 is CSVEDGFQRTDTQYF. In DNA, the CDR3 is TGCAGCGTTGAAGATGGTTTCCAGCGCACAGATACGCAGTATTTT. The chain has TRBV29-1 and TRBJ2-3; D not resolved. Trimming removed 0 bases from V and 1 base from J, with 11 bases in between. The CDR3 loop spans 15 amino acids. Germline V gene lookup returns CDR1 SQVTM and CDR2 ANQGSEA.

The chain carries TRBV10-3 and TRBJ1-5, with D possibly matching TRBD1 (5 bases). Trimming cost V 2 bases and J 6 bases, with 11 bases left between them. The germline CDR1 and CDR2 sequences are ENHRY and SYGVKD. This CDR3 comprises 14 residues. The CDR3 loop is CAISERGDGQPQHF. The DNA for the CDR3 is TGTGCCATCAGTGAGAGAGGGGACGGTCAGCCCCAGCATTTT.

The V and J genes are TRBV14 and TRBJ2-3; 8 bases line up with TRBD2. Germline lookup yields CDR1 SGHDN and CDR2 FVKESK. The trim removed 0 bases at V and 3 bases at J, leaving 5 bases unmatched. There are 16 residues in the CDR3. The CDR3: CASSQETGGPTDTQYF. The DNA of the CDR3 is TGTGCCAGCAGCCAAGAGACGGGAGGGCCAACAGATACGCAGTATTTT.

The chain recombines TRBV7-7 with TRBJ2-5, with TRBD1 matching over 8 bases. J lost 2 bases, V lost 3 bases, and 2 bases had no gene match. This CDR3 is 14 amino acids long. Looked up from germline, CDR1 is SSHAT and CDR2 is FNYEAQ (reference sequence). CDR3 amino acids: CASSFGTGQETQYF. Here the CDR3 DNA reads TGTGCCAGCAGCTTCGGGACAGGTCAAGAGACCCAGTACTTC.

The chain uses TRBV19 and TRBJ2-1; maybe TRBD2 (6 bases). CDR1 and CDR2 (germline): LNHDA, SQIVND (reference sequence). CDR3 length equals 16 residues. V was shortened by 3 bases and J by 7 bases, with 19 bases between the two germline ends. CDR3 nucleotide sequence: TGTGCCAGTAGTATTCAAGGAGGAGGGGCCTTAAATGAGCAGTTCTTC. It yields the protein CASSIQGGGALNEQFF.

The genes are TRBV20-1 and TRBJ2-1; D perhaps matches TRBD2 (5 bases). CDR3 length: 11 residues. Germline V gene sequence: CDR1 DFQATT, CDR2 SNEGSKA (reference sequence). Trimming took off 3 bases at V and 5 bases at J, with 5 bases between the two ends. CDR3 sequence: CSARRDNEQFF. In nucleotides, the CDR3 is TGCAGTGCTAGGCGGGACAATGAGCAGTTCTTC.

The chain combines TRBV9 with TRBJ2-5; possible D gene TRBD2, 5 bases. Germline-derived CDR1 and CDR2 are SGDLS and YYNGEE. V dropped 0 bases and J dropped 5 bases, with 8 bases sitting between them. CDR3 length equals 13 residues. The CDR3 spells CASSVGTGETQYF. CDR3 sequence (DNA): TGTGCCAGCAGCGTAGGTACGGGGGAGACCCAGTACTTC.

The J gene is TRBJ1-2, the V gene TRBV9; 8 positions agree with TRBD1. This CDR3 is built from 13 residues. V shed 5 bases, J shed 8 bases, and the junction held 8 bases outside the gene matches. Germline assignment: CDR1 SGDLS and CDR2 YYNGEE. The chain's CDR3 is CASRDRETRGYTF. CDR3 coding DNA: TGTGCCAGCAGGGACAGGGAGACTCGAGGCTACACCTTC.

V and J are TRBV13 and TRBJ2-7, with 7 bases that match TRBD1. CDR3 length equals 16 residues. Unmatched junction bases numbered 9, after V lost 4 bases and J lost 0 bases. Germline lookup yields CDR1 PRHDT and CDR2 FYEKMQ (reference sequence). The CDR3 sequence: CASSSTSGTVSYEQYF. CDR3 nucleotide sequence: TGTGCCAGCAGCTCGACATCCGGGACAGTCTCCTACGAGCAGTACTTC.

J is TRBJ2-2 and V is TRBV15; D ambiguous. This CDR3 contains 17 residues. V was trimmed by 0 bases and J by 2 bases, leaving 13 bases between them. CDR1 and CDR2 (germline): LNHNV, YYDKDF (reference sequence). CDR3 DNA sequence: TGTGCCACCAGCAGAGATAAAACGGCCCAAAACACCGGGGAGCTGTTTTTT. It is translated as CATSRDKTAQNTGELFF.

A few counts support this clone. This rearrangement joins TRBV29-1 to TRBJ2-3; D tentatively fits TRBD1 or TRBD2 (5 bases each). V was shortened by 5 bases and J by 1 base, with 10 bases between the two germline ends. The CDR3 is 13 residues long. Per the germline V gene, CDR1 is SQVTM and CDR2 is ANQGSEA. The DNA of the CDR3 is TGCAGCGTTAGAGGGGCGGGCACAGATACGCAGTATTTT. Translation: CSVRGAGTDTQYF.

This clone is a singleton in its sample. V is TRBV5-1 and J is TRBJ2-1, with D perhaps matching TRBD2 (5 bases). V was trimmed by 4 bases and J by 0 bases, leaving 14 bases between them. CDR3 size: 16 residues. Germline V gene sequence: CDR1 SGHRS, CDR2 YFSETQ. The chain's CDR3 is CASSPDFTSSYNEQFF. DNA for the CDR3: TGCGCCAGCAGCCCGGACTTCACCAGCTCCTACAATGAGCAGTTCTTC.

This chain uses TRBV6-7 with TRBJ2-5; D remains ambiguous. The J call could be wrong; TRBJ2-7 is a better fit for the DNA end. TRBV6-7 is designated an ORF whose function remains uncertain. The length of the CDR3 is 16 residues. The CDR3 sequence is CASSAAPDTHSYEQYF. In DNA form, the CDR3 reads TGTGCCAGCAGCGCCGCCCCCGACACGCACTCCTACGAGCAGTACTTC.

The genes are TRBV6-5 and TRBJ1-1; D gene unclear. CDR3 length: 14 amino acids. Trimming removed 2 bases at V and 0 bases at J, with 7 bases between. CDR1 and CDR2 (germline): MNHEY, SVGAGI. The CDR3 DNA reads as TGTGCCAGCAGTTACGGCCAGGTGAACACTGAAGCTTTCTTT. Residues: CASSYGQVNTEAFF.

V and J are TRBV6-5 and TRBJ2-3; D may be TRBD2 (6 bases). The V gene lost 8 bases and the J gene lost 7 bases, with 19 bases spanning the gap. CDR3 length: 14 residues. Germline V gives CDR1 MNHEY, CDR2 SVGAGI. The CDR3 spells CASRAPTSSNTQYF. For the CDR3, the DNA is TGTGCCAGCCGTGCCCCGACTAGTAGTAATACGCAGTATTTT.

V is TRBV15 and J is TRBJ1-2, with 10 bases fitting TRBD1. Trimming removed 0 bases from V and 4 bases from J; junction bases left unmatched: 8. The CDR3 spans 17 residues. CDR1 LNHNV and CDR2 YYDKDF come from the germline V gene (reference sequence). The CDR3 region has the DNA TGTGCCACCAGCAGAGATCCGGGGACAGGGGAGTCCTATGGCTACACCTTC. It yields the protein CATSRDPGTGESYGYTF.

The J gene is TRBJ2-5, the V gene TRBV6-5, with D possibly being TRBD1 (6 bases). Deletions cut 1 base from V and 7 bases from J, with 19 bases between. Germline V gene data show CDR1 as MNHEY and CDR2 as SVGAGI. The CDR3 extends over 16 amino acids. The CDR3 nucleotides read TGTGCCAGCAGTTACTTTGCGGGTGGACAGCGAGGGACCCAGTACTTC. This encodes CASSYFAGGQRGTQYF.

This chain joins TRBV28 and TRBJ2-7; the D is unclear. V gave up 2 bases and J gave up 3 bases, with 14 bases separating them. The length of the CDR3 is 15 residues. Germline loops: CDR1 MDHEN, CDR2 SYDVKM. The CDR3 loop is CASSLEEGPDYEQYF. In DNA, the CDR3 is TGTGCCAGCAGTTTAGAAGAAGGGCCAGACTACGAGCAGTACTTC.

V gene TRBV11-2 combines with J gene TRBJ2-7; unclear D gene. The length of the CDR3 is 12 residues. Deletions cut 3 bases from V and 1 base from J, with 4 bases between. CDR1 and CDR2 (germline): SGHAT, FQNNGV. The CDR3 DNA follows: TGTGCCAGCAGCTTGCTTTCCTACGAGCAGTACTTC. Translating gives CASSLLSYEQYF. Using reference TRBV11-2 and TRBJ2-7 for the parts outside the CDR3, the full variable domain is EAGVAQSPRYKIIEKRQSVAFWCNPISGHATLYWYQQILGQGPKLLIQFQNNGVVDDSQLPKDRFSAERLKGVDSTLKIQPAKLEDSAVYLCASSLLSYEQYFGPGTRLTVT.

The CDR3 region is CASSGQDTYEQYF. CDR3 coding DNA: TGTGCCAGCAGTGGACAGGATACCTACGAGCAGTACTTC. This chain uses TRBV2 with TRBJ2-7; TRBD1 might be the D (6 bases). With 4 bases removed from V and 2 bases from J, the gap between germline ends came to 9 bases. Germline assignment: CDR1 SNHLY and CDR2 FYNNEI. The CDR3 contains 13 residues. Full variable domain (missing parts from reference TRBV2 and TRBJ2-7): EPEVTQTPSHQVTQMGQEVILRCVPISNHLYFYWYRQILGQKVEFLVSFYNNEISEKSEIFDDQFSVERPDGSNFTLKIRSTKLEDSAMYFCASSGQDTYEQYFGPGTRLTVT.

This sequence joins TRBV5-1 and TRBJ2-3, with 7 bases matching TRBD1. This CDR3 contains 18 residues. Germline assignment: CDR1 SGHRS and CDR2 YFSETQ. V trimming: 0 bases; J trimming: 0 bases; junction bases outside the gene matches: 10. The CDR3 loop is CASSLDDRVLSSTDTQYF. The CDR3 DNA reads TGCGCCAGCAGCTTGGATGACAGGGTTCTTTCTAGCACAGATACGCAGTATTTT.

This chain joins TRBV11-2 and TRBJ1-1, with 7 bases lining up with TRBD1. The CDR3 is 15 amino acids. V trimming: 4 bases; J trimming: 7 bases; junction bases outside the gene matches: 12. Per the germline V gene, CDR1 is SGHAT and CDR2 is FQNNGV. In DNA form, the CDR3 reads TGTGCCAGCAGCTCCACCGGGACAGTCTACGTTGAAGCTTTCTTT. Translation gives CASSSTGTVYVEAFF.